The 31 T cell receptor beta chains given below trace back to one sample, sequenced in a study of OX40 agonist ivuxolimab in advanced cancers. Profiling relied on immunoSEQ multiplex PCR, and the TCRdb table lists in-frame clones only, not all of them. Of about 98,000 clones listed, around 85% were seen once; the top ten hold around 0.8%. The source was CD4+ or CD8+ T cells sorted from blood, collected in a trial of the OX40 agonist ivuxolimab. These TCRs come from an adult with an advanced solid tumor such as melanoma, head and neck, liver or kidney cancer.

The CDR3: CASTGEGGYGYTF. DNA for the CDR3: TGTGCCAGTACAGGGGAGGGGGGATATGGCTACACCTTC. This chain uses TRBV28 with TRBJ1-2; 7 bases match TRBD1. The CDR3 sequence is 13 residues long. Germline V gene data show CDR1 as MDHEN and CDR2 as SYDVKM. After removal of 9 bases from V and 5 bases from J, the junction contained 9 bases not matched to a gene.

The chain combines TRBV4-3 with TRBJ1-1; tentatively, D is TRBD1 (6 bases). The CDR3 extends over 18 amino acids. Trimming removed 0 bases from V and 0 bases from J, with 17 bases in between. Germline V lookup: CDR1 LGHNA, CDR2 YSLEER. CDR3 nucleotides: TGCGCCAGCAGCCAAGACTCCCTCGGGGGCGAGGTGAACACTGAAGCTTTCTTT. It encodes CASSQDSLGGEVNTEAFF.

V and J are TRBV10-1 and TRBJ2-7; D remains unclear. Trimming left V 2 bases short and J 0 bases short, with 11 bases between. From germline, CDR1 is WNHNN and CDR2 SYGVQD (reference sequence). The CDR3 is made up of 15 amino acids. CDR3 DNA: TGCGCCAGCAGTGAGGACCAATCTAGCTCCTACGAGCAGTACTTC. Protein: CASSEDQSSSYEQYF.

The gene calls are TRBV6-4 and TRBJ2-1; 7 bases align to TRBD2. This CDR3 is built from 13 residues. Trimming at V came to 9 bases and at J to 4 bases, leaving 6 bases not matched to a gene. Germline assignment: CDR1 MRHNA and CDR2 SNTAGT. For the CDR3, the DNA is TGTGCCAGTTGGCCAGCGGGGTACAATGAGCAGTTCTTC. It translates to CASWPAGYNEQFF.

V and J are TRBV30 and TRBJ1-1; TRBD1 aligns across 8 bases. Germline V gene data show CDR1 as GTSNPN and CDR2 as SVGIG (reference sequence). The CDR3 consists of 11 residues. The V segment lost 5 bases and the J segment 11 bases; nucleotides outside the gene matches: 7. The CDR3 sequence is CAWRTGPAAFF. CDR3 coding DNA: TGTGCCTGGCGGACAGGGCCGGCGGCTTTCTTT.

The chain is built from TRBV6-4 and TRBJ2-1, with a possible D match to TRBD1 (5 bases). Germline V gene data show CDR1 as MRHNA and CDR2 as SNTAGT. The CDR3 contains 13 residues. Trimming removed 2 bases from V and 8 bases from J, with 10 bases in between. The CDR3 DNA sequence: TGTGCCAGCAGTGACAACCAGGGCGATGAGCAGTTCTTC. This encodes CASSDNQGDEQFF.

V usage is TRBV5-1 and J usage is TRBJ2-2; 9 bases align to TRBD2. The germline V gene encodes CDR1 SGHRS and CDR2 YFSETQ. This CDR3 comprises 16 residues. Unmatched junction bases numbered 7, after V lost 3 bases and J lost 4 bases. The CDR3 spells CASSWIAGEGTGELFF. The DNA for the CDR3 is TGCGCCAGCAGCTGGATAGCGGGAGAGGGCACCGGGGAGCTGTTTTTT.

V is TRBV10-3 and J is TRBJ2-1, with TRBD2 matching over 16 bases. Trimming cost V 7 bases and J 0 bases; bases outside gene matches: 6. The CDR3 is 18 amino acids. The germline gives CDR1 ENHRY, CDR2 SYGVKD. The CDR3, as DNA: TGTGCCATCACCCCGGGACTAGCGGGAGGGAGCTCCTACAATGAGCAGTTCTTC. Amino acids: CAITPGLAGGSSYNEQFF.

The gene calls are TRBV28 and TRBJ1-4; D remains unclear. Trimming shortened V by 5 bases and J by 2 bases, and 12 bases separated the two germline ends. The CDR3 sequence is 15 residues long. Germline V gives CDR1 MDHEN, CDR2 SYDVKM. CDR3 sequence (DNA): TGTGCCAGCAGTCTCCCAGACTACACTAATGAAAAACTGTTTTTT. This sequence encodes CASSLPDYTNEKLFF.

This rearrangement joins TRBV5-1 to TRBJ2-1; no reliable D call. Germline CDR1 SGHRS, CDR2 YFSETQ. This CDR3 comprises 14 residues. Trimming stripped 3 bases from V and 1 base from J, with 8 bases between. CDR3 coding DNA: TGCGCCAGCAGCTCCGACGGATCCTACAATGAGCAGTTCTTC. This codes for CASSSDGSYNEQFF.

V gene TRBV6-5 combines with J gene TRBJ2-2; D gene uncertain. CDR3 length equals 15 residues. V was trimmed by 5 bases and J by 0 bases, leaving 10 bases between them. The V gene's germline CDR1 is MNHEY and CDR2 SVGAGI. The chain's CDR3 is CASSHAFANTGELFF. The CDR3, as DNA: TGTGCCAGCAGTCACGCTTTCGCGAACACCGGGGAGCTGTTTTTT.

This sequence joins TRBV18 and TRBJ1-2; TRBD1 matches at 9 bases. Looked up from germline, CDR1 is KGHSH and CDR2 is LQKENI. Losses at the gene ends were 4 bases for V and 8 bases for J; bases not matched to a gene: 8. The CDR3 sequence is 14 residues long. This CDR3 is CASSQGQGLWGYTF. The CDR3 nucleotides read TGTGCCAGCTCACAAGGACAGGGGTTATGGGGCTACACCTTC.

The count of this clone is one. The chain is built from TRBV19 and TRBJ2-7; weak D call: TRBD2 (5 bases). The CDR3 is 15 amino acids. The germline gives CDR1 LNHDA, CDR2 SQIVND (reference sequence). V dropped 3 bases and J dropped 6 bases, with 18 bases sitting between them. CDR3: CASSIPTGGSGEQYF. CDR3 coding DNA: TGTGCCAGTAGTATCCCTACCGGAGGTTCGGGCGAGCAGTACTTC.

This clone has only one observation. CDR3 region: CASSSQSTGPQHF. In nucleotides, the CDR3 is TGTGCCAGTAGTTCCCAGTCCACAGGGCCCCAGCATTTT. The V call is TRBV19, the J call TRBJ1-5; possible D gene TRBD1, 5 bases. V gave up 5 bases and J gave up 9 bases, with 14 bases separating them. The CDR3 totals 13 residues. Per the germline V gene, CDR1 is LNHDA and CDR2 is SQIVND (reference sequence).

CDR3 nucleotide sequence: TGTGCCAGCAGCTCCCTTGACAGGATTGAAGCTTTCTTT. Translating it yields CASSSLDRIEAFF. V usage is TRBV7-2 and J usage is TRBJ1-1, with a possible D match to TRBD1 (6 bases). There are 13 residues in the CDR3. Germline CDR1 and CDR2: SGHTA and FQGNSA. V gave up 4 bases and J gave up 7 bases, with 13 bases separating them.

V usage is TRBV4-2 and J usage is TRBJ2-2; 7 positions match TRBD2. CDR1 LGHNA and CDR2 YNFKEQ come from the germline V gene. V shed 4 bases and J 1 base; nucleotides not matched to a gene: 6. The CDR3 is made up of 16 amino acids. The CDR3 spells CASSPRSGENTGELFF. CDR3 bases: TGTGCCAGCAGCCCCCGGAGCGGGGAGAACACCGGGGAGCTGTTTTTT.

V is TRBV19 and J is TRBJ2-2, with 9 bases matching TRBD2. CDR1 is LNHDA and CDR2 is SQIVND in the germline V gene (reference sequence). V lost 7 bases and J lost 6; bases outside the gene matches: 6. The CDR3 runs to 14 residues. CDR3 protein: CASTRTSVPGELFF. The CDR3 region has the DNA TGTGCCAGTACCCGGACTAGCGTCCCCGGGGAGCTGTTTTTT.

The V gene is TRBV7-9, the J gene TRBJ1-2, with 7 bases lining up with TRBD1. Trimming at V came to 2 bases and at J to 2 bases, leaving 5 bases not matched to a gene. The V gene's germline CDR1 is SEHNR and CDR2 FQNEAQ (reference sequence). CDR3 length equals 15 residues. The CDR3 loop reads CASSLTEQGNYGYTF. Written as DNA, the CDR3 is TGTGCCAGCAGCTTAACAGAACAGGGGAACTATGGCTACACCTTC.

CDR3 in DNA: TGTGCCATCAGTGGAGGTGGCACAGGGGGCGTCAATGGCTACACCTTC. Residues: CAISGGGTGGVNGYTF. The gene calls are TRBV10-3 and TRBJ1-2, with 9 bases matching TRBD1. This CDR3 is 16 amino acids long. Per the germline V gene, CDR1 is ENHRY and CDR2 is SYGVKD. The J segment lost 6 bases and the V segment lost 4 bases, leaving 12 bases of the junction unmatched.

This clone was counted only a few times. The CDR3 nucleotides are TGTGCCAGCAGCCCTTCGCGGGACTACAATGAGCAGTTCTTC. Translation: CASSPSRDYNEQFF. The chain has TRBV11-2 and TRBJ2-1; D is possibly TRBD2 (6 bases). Deletions cut 5 bases from V and 3 bases from J, with 11 bases between. This CDR3 has 14 amino acids. Germline V lookup: CDR1 SGHAT, CDR2 FQNNGV.

The V and J genes are TRBV14 and TRBJ2-3; D gene uncertain. Germline values: CDR1 SGHDN, CDR2 FVKESK. The CDR3 extends over 13 amino acids. V was trimmed by 2 bases and J by 11 bases, leaving 14 bases between them. The CDR3 DNA reads TGTGCCAGCAGCCAATTAAGTGCGCCTCTGCAGTATTTT. Translated, it gives CASSQLSAPLQYF.

The chain recombines TRBV6-5 with TRBJ2-2, with TRBD2 as a possible D gene (5 bases). There are 15 residues in the CDR3. Deletions cut 5 bases from V and 5 bases from J, with 15 bases between. The germline V gene has CDR1 MNHEY and CDR2 SVGAGI. The CDR3 sequence is CASSRTTGLTGELFF. The CDR3 nucleotides are TGTGCCAGCAGTCGGACCACTGGACTGACCGGGGAGCTGTTTTTT.

J is TRBJ1-4 and V is TRBV6-1, with TRBD1 matching 9 bases. This CDR3 is 14 amino acids long. The V and J ends lost 5 bases and 8 bases, in that order; junction bases with no gene match: 6. Germline V lookup: CDR1 MNHNS, CDR2 SASEGT. Written as DNA, the CDR3 is TGTGCCAGCAGTTTACAGGGGGCGAGGGAAAAACTGTTTTTT. It translates to CASSLQGAREKLFF.

The V and J genes are TRBV28 and TRBJ1-1, with unresolved D. In germline, CDR1 is MDHEN, CDR2 SYDVKM. V was clipped by 2 bases and J by 6 bases, with 13 bases between them. The CDR3 is 14 amino acids. The CDR3 DNA follows: TGTGCCAGCAGTTTAGGGCAGTCTGGGGCTGAAGCTTTCTTT. The encoded protein is CASSLGQSGAEAFF.

The chain couples TRBV12-1 to TRBJ2-4; TRBD1 reflects the table's D call only, with no check against the DNA. TRBV12-1 is deemed a pseudogene. The CDR3 is 15 residues long. CDR3 DNA: TGTGCCAGCAGCTTCATACAGGGACCCAAAAACATTCAGTACTTC. Its protein is CASSFIQGPKNIQYF.

The J gene is TRBJ2-5, the V gene TRBV11-2; D is uncertain. V lost 1 base and J lost 4, with 10 bases in between. From germline, CDR1 is SGHAT and CDR2 FQNNGV. This CDR3 is built from 14 residues. CDR3 nucleotide sequence: TGTGCCAGCAGCTTAGTTTGGCAACCAGAGACCCAGTACTTC. Its translation: CASSLVWQPETQYF.

This chain uses TRBV4-2 with TRBJ2-1; TRBD2 aligns across 11 bases. Losses at the gene ends were 2 bases for V and 4 bases for J; bases not matched to a gene: 13. CDR3 size: 19 residues. In germline, CDR1 is LGHNA, CDR2 YNFKEQ. CDR3 nucleotide sequence: TGTGCCAGCAGCCAAAGGCTAGCGGGAGGTCCTGATGCGTACAATGAGCAGTTCTTC. Translation gives CASSQRLAGGPDAYNEQFF.

The chain employs TRBV6-1 and TRBJ1-3; unclear D gene. The CDR3 totals 12 residues. The germline V and J ends were trimmed by 5 bases and 4 bases, with 6 bases remaining between them. Germline CDR1 and CDR2: MNHNS and SASEGT. DNA for the CDR3: TGTGCCAGCAGTAGGTGGGGAAACACCATATATTTT. This codes for CASSRWGNTIYF.

The rearrangement uses TRBV29-1 and TRBJ2-2, with D tentatively TRBD2 (6 bases). In germline, CDR1 is SQVTM, CDR2 ANQGSEA. This CDR3 spans 12 amino acids. V was pared by 7 bases and J by 5 bases, with 11 bases between. In DNA form, the CDR3 reads TGCAGCGCAGGGACTTTTACCGGGGAGCTGTTTTTT. Its protein is CSAGTFTGELFF.

The chain couples TRBV21-1 to TRBJ2-7. TRBV21-1 corresponds to a pseudogene. The CDR3 runs to 13 residues. This CDR3 reads CASNPGRAYEQYV. Written as DNA, the CDR3 is TGTGCCAGCAACCCGGGACGGGCCTACGAGCAGTACGTC.

This clone was counted between two and nine times. This chain connects TRBV7-9 to TRBJ2-3; a weak D match, TRBD1 (5 bases). Looked up from germline, CDR1 is SEHNR and CDR2 is FQNEAQ (reference sequence). There are 16 residues in the CDR3. Trimming removed 5 bases from V and 4 bases from J, with 19 bases in between. Here the CDR3 DNA reads TGTGCCAGCAGCCGATTAGGGGCAACCGATCCAGATACGCAGTATTTT. Residues: CASSRLGATDPDTQYF.